The present TCR beta chain was sequenced within a study of T cells in Graves' hyperthyroidism and ophthalmopathy. RNA transcripts yielded amplified TCR beta CDR3 regions. Researchers ran a first-round RT-PCR on the TCR CDR3 using the HTBI primer set. TCRdb itself ran the multiplex PCR reads through MiXCR, one entry per CDR3 protein. The sample lists around 420,000 distinct CDR3 sequences; roughly 14% were seen once. Lactation, pregnancy, other autoimmune disease or uncontrolled infection led to exclusion of patients. The sample holds many counts of this clonotype. Trimming removed 1 base at V and 6 bases at J, with 16 bases between. CDR1 and CDR2 from the germline V gene are SGHTA and FQGTGA. The CDR3 is made up of 16 amino acids.

Sequenced input: blood. V is TRBV7-3 and J is TRBJ2-1; D might be TRBD1 or TRBD2, each matching 6 bases. The receptor was derived from a woman between 18 and 30 years old with Graves' hyperthyroidism. As DNA, the CDR3 is TGTGCCAGCAGCTTAAAGGCAGGGGACTTTGGCAATGAGCAGTTCTTC. Translated, it gives CASSLKAGDFGNEQFF.